Following are 27 T cell receptor beta chains from one sample sequenced in a study of T cell repertoires in cytomegalovirus infection. A single record per CDR3 protein comes from TCRdb applying MiXCR to the reads. The sample holds roughly 800,000 distinct CDR3 sequences, 25% to 30% seen once. For these receptors, no antigen is known. The sequenced sample was cultured CD8+ T cells from PBMCs, obtained from culture after CMV antigen stimulation. The receptors stem from a human donor in good health (CMV status not recorded). Some clones in this sample may be carry-over from other donors' samples.

The chain links TRBV10-3 to TRBJ2-7; possibly TRBD1 for D (6 bases). Germline values: CDR1 ENHRY, CDR2 SYGVKD. The CDR3 has 13 residues. The V gene lost 6 bases and the J gene lost 2 bases, with 11 bases spanning the gap. CDR3 coding DNA: TGTGCCATCAGGGACAGACTTCCCTACGAGCAGTACTTC. Protein: CAIRDRLPYEQYF.

The sample holds a few counts of this clonotype. This rearrangement joins TRBV4-1 to TRBJ2-7; 7 positions agree with TRBD1. CDR3 length: 15 residues. Unmatched junction bases numbered 10, after V lost 3 bases and J lost 5 bases. Germline CDR1 and CDR2: MGHRA and YSYEKL. Here the CDR3 DNA reads TGCGCCAGCAGCCAGGCCGACAGGGAACTGGACGAGCAGTACTTC. Its protein product is CASSQADRELDEQYF.

This clonotype was seen a handful of times. The chain links TRBV6-5 to TRBJ2-5, with 7 bases identical to TRBD1. Unmatched junction bases numbered 9, after V lost 6 bases and J lost 2 bases. The CDR3 runs 15 residues. Germline CDR1 MNHEY, CDR2 SVGAGI. The DNA of the CDR3 is TGTGCCAGCAGCCCGGGACAGACCCCTCAAGAGACCCAGTACTTC. Protein: CASSPGQTPQETQYF.

V is TRBV6-6 and J is TRBJ2-7; the match to TRBD1 covers 7 bases. J lost 5 bases, V lost 2 bases, and 3 bases had no gene match. The germline V gene has CDR1 MNHNY and CDR2 SVGAGI (reference sequence). The CDR3 is 13 residues long. For the CDR3, the DNA is TGTGCCAGCAGTTACGGGCAGGGGGACGAGCAGTACTTC. Amino acids: CASSYGQGDEQYF.

The chain carries TRBV6-1 and TRBJ2-7; a weak D match, TRBD2 (6 bases). Germline lookup yields CDR1 MNHNS and CDR2 SASEGT. V gave up 1 base and J gave up 4 bases, with 11 bases separating them. CDR3 length: 14 residues. The CDR3 sequence is CASSEGTSRYEQYV. The DNA for the CDR3 is TGTGCCAGCAGTGAAGGAACTAGCAGGTACGAGCAGTACGTC.

This clonotype was recorded a few times. CDR3 DNA sequence: TGTGCCAGTGCGGTCCGTCCTGATAGCAATCAGCCCCAGCATTTT. Its protein is CASAVRPDSNQPQHF. This sequence joins TRBV19 and TRBJ1-5; D not resolved. This CDR3 comprises 15 residues. Germline V gene data show CDR1 as LNHDA and CDR2 as SQIVND (reference sequence). The V gene lost 8 bases and the J gene lost 0 bases, with 14 bases spanning the gap.

The rearrangement joins TRBV7-9 to TRBJ2-3; D is perhaps TRBD1 or TRBD2 (5 bases each). CDR1 SEHNR and CDR2 FQNEAQ come from the germline V gene (reference sequence). The CDR3 length is 13 residues. Trimming took off 8 bases at V and 2 bases at J, with 11 bases between the two ends. In DNA, the CDR3 is TGTGCCAGCGAGGGGCGGATCACAGATACGCAGTATTTT. Residues: CASEGRITDTQYF.

The chain uses TRBV15 and TRBJ2-2; perhaps TRBD2 as D (5 bases). The ends were cut back, 5 bases at V and 0 bases at J, with 13 bases in the middle. This CDR3 has 16 residues. Germline CDR1 is LNHNV and CDR2 is YYDKDF (reference sequence). The CDR3 here is CATSGLARTNTGELFF. The CDR3, as DNA: TGTGCCACCAGCGGACTTGCGAGGACGAACACCGGGGAGCTGTTTTTT.

This chain joins TRBV20-1 and TRBJ2-5, with TRBD2 matching over 7 bases. Losses at the gene ends were 3 bases for V and 3 bases for J; bases not matched to a gene: 4. Germline lookup yields CDR1 DFQATT and CDR2 SNEGSKA (reference sequence). The CDR3 spans 13 residues. In DNA form, the CDR3 reads TGCAGTGCTAGCGGGGGGATAAAAGAGACCCAGTACTTC. It specifies CSASGGIKETQYF.

V and J are TRBV5-1 and TRBJ2-1, with D possibly matching TRBD1 (6 bases). V lost 3 bases to trimming and J lost 2 bases, with 15 bases between them. Germline V lookup: CDR1 SGHRS, CDR2 YFSETQ. The length of the CDR3 is 16 residues. CDR3 DNA: TGCGCCAGCAGCTACTTCCGGGACACCACCTACAATGAGCAGTTCTTC. It specifies CASSYFRDTTYNEQFF.

The chain couples TRBV27 to TRBJ2-1; D remains unclear. The germline V gene encodes CDR1 MNHEY and CDR2 SMNVEV (reference sequence). Trimming took 3 bases from V and 6 from J, leaving 6 bases between them. The CDR3 extends over 12 amino acids. The CDR3 is CASSFFGNEQFF. DNA for the CDR3: TGTGCCAGCAGTTTCTTCGGCAATGAGCAGTTCTTC.

The chain is built from TRBV24-1 and TRBJ2-1, with 11 bases aligning to TRBD2. V trimming: 4 bases; J trimming: 0 bases; junction bases outside the gene matches: 7. CDR1 KGHDR and CDR2 SFDVKD come from the germline V gene. The CDR3 has 18 amino acids. CDR3 coding DNA: TGTGCCACCAGTGACCCCCTAGCGGGGGGATACTCCTACAATGAGCAGTTCTTC. Its translation: CATSDPLAGGYSYNEQFF.

The chain combines TRBV27 with TRBJ2-7, with TRBD2 as a possible D gene (6 bases). V was trimmed by 8 bases and J by 9 bases, leaving 14 bases between them. The CDR3 consists of 11 residues. Germline V gene data show CDR1 as MNHEY and CDR2 as SMNVEV (reference sequence). The CDR3, as DNA: TGTGCCAGCCGCTTTGGGGGAGGGCAGTACTTC. This translates into CASRFGGGQYF.

The chain recombines TRBV7-6 with TRBJ1-1; tentatively, D is TRBD1 (5 bases). The germline V and J ends were trimmed by 0 bases and 5 bases, with 16 bases remaining between them. The germline V gene encodes CDR1 SGHVS and CDR2 FNYEAQ. This CDR3 has 16 amino acids. CDR3 bases: TGTGCCAGCAGCTTAGCTCCGGAGGTGGGGGAGACTGAAGCTTTCTTT. It specifies CASSLAPEVGETEAFF.

This clonotype was seen at least ten times. The rearrangement links TRBV7-9 to TRBJ1-6, with D unresolved. V lost 1 base and J lost 9, with 13 bases in between. The CDR3 loop spans 15 amino acids. Germline CDR1 reads SEHNR; CDR2 reads FQNEAQ (reference sequence). DNA for the CDR3: TGTGCCAGCAGCTTAGATCACACGTTAACTTCACCCCTCCACTTT. This encodes CASSLDHTLTSPLHF.

This clonotype was detected a few times. The CDR3 here is CASSPRGIGETQYF. The CDR3 DNA sequence: TGTGCCAGCAGCCCCCGTGGCATAGGGGAGACCCAGTACTTC. The chain employs TRBV6-1 and TRBJ2-5; unclear D gene. The V end was cut by 6 bases, the J end by 5 bases, with 16 bases between. CDR1 and CDR2 from the germline V gene are MNHNS and SASEGT. The CDR3 runs to 14 residues.

This clonotype has a handful of counts. This chain links TRBV29-1 with TRBJ1-2; D unresolved. This CDR3 contains 13 residues. The germline V gene encodes CDR1 SQVTM and CDR2 ANQGSEA. Trimming left V 3 bases short and J 3 bases short, with 11 bases between. As DNA, the CDR3 is TGCAGCGTTGACTTGGGGAGTGACTATGGCTACACCTTC. This sequence encodes CSVDLGSDYGYTF.

CDR3 nucleotides: TGTGCCAGCAGCTTGTGGCAGGGGGGCACTGAAGCTTTCTTT. The encoded protein is CASSLWQGGTEAFF. V usage is TRBV5-5 and J usage is TRBJ1-1; 7 bases align to TRBD1. The CDR3 is 14 amino acids. Losses at the gene ends were 1 base for V and 4 bases for J; bases not matched to a gene: 4. Germline CDR1 is SGHKS and CDR2 is YYEKEE (reference sequence).

The genes are TRBV19 and TRBJ1-1; tentative D call: TRBD1 (6 bases). Germline-derived CDR1 and CDR2 are LNHDA and SQIVND (reference sequence). The V end lost 3 bases, the J end lost 1 base, and 15 bases lay between the germline ends. The CDR3 is made up of 16 amino acids. This CDR3 reads CASSILWEGQNTEAFF. The CDR3 coding sequence is TGTGCCAGTAGTATTCTGTGGGAGGGACAGAACACTGAAGCTTTCTTT.

This clonotype was counted ten times or more. This chain connects TRBV7-8 to TRBJ2-1, with TRBD2 matching 10 bases. Germline CDR1 and CDR2: SGHVS and FQNEAQ. V was clipped by 5 bases and J by 0 bases; unmatched bases: 7. This CDR3 is 17 amino acids long. The DNA for the CDR3 is TGTGCCAGCAGCCTCATACTAGCGGGGTACTCCTACAATGAGCAGTTCTTC. Translation: CASSLILAGYSYNEQFF.

The rearrangement uses TRBV5-6 and TRBJ2-7; either TRBD1 or TRBD2 may fit D (5 bases each). Trimming shortened V by 4 bases and J by 2 bases, and 10 bases separated the two germline ends. Germline V gene data show CDR1 as SGHDT and CDR2 as YYEEEE. This CDR3 region has 13 residues. CDR3 DNA sequence: TGTGCCAGCAGCCGGGACCCAACCTACGAGCAGTACTTC. Its translation is CASSRDPTYEQYF. Together with reference TRBV5-6 and TRBJ2-7, the CDR3 gives the full variable domain: DAGVTQSPTHLIKTRGQQVTLRCSPKSGHDTVSWYQQALGQGPQFIFQYYEEEERQRGNFPDRFSGHQFPNYSSELNVNALLLGDSALYLCASSRDPTYEQYFGPGTRLTVT.

This clonotype was picked up a small number of times. Here the CDR3 DNA reads TGTGCCAGCCGACCTCGGGACAGACCCACAGATACGCAGTATTTT. This translates into CASRPRDRPTDTQYF. The V gene is TRBV27, the J gene TRBJ2-3, with TRBD1 matching over 7 bases. Looked up from germline, CDR1 is MNHEY and CDR2 is SMNVEV (reference sequence). This CDR3 contains 15 residues. The V gene end was trimmed by 8 bases and the J gene end by 2 bases; junction bases not matched to a gene: 10.

This clonotype was counted only a few times. The CDR3, as DNA: TGTGCCAGCAGTTACGGCGGATCAGGGAACCGGGATGAAAAACTGTTTTTT. Translating gives CASSYGGSGNRDEKLFF. The chain links TRBV6-2 or TRBV6-3 to TRBJ1-4, with TRBD1 as a possible D gene (5 bases). V dropped 2 bases and J dropped 6 bases, with 19 bases sitting between them. Germline V lookup: CDR1 MNHEY, CDR2 SVGEGT. The CDR3 loop spans 17 amino acids.

This clonotype has more than one count but fewer than ten. The genes are TRBV4-1 and TRBJ1-2, with D perhaps TRBD1 (5 bases). This CDR3 has 16 residues. Between the trimmed V and J ends, which lost 3 bases and 0 bases, there was a span of 14 bases. CDR1 is MGHRA, CDR2 YSYEKL, per germline. The CDR3 bases are TGCGCCAGCAGCCACCGGGGGACCCGAGCTAACTATGGCTACACCTTC. Amino acids: CASSHRGTRANYGYTF.

V is TRBV7-6 and J is TRBJ1-2; 7 positions agree with TRBD1. The CDR3 totals 16 residues. V shed 1 base and J 1 base; nucleotides not matched to a gene: 6. The germline CDR1 and CDR2 sequences are SGHVS and FNYEAQ. The CDR3: CASSLVGTALNYGYTF. Written as DNA, the CDR3 is TGTGCCAGCAGCTTAGTAGGGACAGCCCTTAACTATGGCTACACCTTC.

This clonotype was picked up one time. The chain has TRBV7-4 and TRBJ1-4; 7 bases fit TRBD1. The germline V gene has CDR1 SGHVT and CDR2 SQSDAQ. V lost 4 bases and J lost 2; bases outside the gene matches: 7. The CDR3 runs to 16 residues. CDR3 sequence reads: CASSSPWDSTNEKLFF. The CDR3 DNA follows: TGTGCCAGCAGCTCGCCCTGGGACAGCACTAATGAAAAACTGTTTTTT.

This clonotype has a count of ten or more. The rearrangement uses TRBV7-8 and TRBJ1-1; D gene unclear. The CDR3 has 15 residues. The V end lost 4 bases, the J end lost 3 bases, and 15 bases lay between the germline ends. Germline V gives CDR1 SGHVS, CDR2 FQNEAQ. The CDR3 spells CASSSLAWPHTEAFF. The CDR3 region has the DNA TGTGCCAGCAGCTCCCTTGCCTGGCCTCACACTGAAGCTTTCTTT.